This T cell receptor beta chain was retrieved from a study of blood T cell repertoires in COVID-19. Study summary: The United States, Italy and Spain provided the acute and convalescent COVID-19 samples. The cDNA or gDNA used as material had been derived from T cells, B-cell-depleted T cells, or PBMCs.

Sequencing used immunoSEQ multiplex PCR; TCRdb keeps in-frame clones, though not all of them. Here the sample spans around 270,000 clones, around 87% being singletons. Looked up from germline, CDR1 is MGHDK and CDR2 is SYGVNS. V lost 8 bases, J lost 6 bases, and 17 bases stayed unmatched. This CDR3 region has 18 residues. The chain uses TRBV25-1 and TRBJ2-3; 13 bases fit TRBD2. The sample was peripheral blood. The clonotype comes from a woman between 50 and 59 years old with acute or convalescent COVID-19. The CDR3 DNA reads TGTGCCAGCGAGTCCCCCCCCACTAGCGGGAGGGGGATGGATACGCAGTATTTT. Translated: CASESPPTSGRGMDTQYF.